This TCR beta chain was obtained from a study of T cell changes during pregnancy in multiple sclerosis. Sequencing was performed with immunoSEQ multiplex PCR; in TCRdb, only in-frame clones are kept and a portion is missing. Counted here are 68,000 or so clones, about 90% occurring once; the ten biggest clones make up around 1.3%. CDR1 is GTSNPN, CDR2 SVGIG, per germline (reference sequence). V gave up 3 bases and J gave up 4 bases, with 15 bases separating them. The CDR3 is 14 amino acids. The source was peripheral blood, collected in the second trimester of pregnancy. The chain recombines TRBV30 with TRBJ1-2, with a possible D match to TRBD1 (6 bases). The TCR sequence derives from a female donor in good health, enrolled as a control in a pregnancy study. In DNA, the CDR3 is TGTGCCTGGAGCCAGGGGCCTCTGAGCTATGGCTACACCTTC. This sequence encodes CAWSQGPLSYGYTF.